This T cell receptor beta chain stems from a study of blood T cell repertoires in COVID-19. The CDR3 totals 18 residues. The germline V gene has CDR1 SGHVS and CDR2 FQNEAQ. Trimming removed 5 bases at V and 0 bases at J, with 23 bases between. Profiling relied on immunoSEQ multiplex PCR, and the TCRdb table lists in-frame clones only, not all of them. The sample yields 300,000 or so clones, around nine tenths seen once. This clone was picked up a small number of times. This rearrangement joins TRBV7-8 to TRBJ2-7; no clear D gene. This sequence originates from a man between 70 and 80 years old with acute or convalescent COVID-19. The specimen was peripheral blood. CDR3 amino acids: CASSPLSRPAVSSYEQYF. CDR3 DNA sequence: TGTGCCAGCAGCCCCCTTAGCCGGCCGGCGGTTAGCTCCTACGAGCAGTACTTC. Full variable domain (missing parts from reference TRBV7-8 and TRBJ2-7): GAGVSQSPRYKVAKRGQDVALRCDPISGHVSLFWYQQALGQGPEFLTYFQNEAQLDKSGLPSDRFFAERPEGSVSTLKIQRTQQEDSAVYLCASSPLSRPAVSSYEQYFGPGTRLTVT.